These 7 T cell receptor beta chains came from one sample sequenced in a study of blood T cell repertoires in COVID-19 (dated by TCRdb to between 2020 and 2021). Libraries were constructed by the immunoSEQ multiplex PCR assay. TCRdb obtained this table from immuneACCESS and retained in-frame rearrangements with V and J assigned. These tables miss some clones; where compared with another copy, unresolved V genes account for less than half of the shortfall, and the remainder is unexplained. This sample lists fewer than 80,000 clones; more than 85% were detected once. The ten most abundant clones make up roughly 1% of the sample. Sequencing used peripheral blood. All receptors come from a man aged 70 or older with acute or convalescent COVID-19.

V usage is TRBV3-1 (or the pseudogene TRBV3-2) and J usage is TRBJ2-7; possible D gene TRBD1, 6 bases. This CDR3 spans 16 amino acids. CDR1 and CDR2 (germline): LGHDT, YNNKEL (reference sequence). The ends were cut back, 1 base at V and 2 bases at J, with 15 bases in the middle. The CDR3 DNA is TGTGCCAGCAGCCAAGGGTGGGGACAAACAACCTACGAGCAGTACTTC. Its translation: CASSQGWGQTTYEQYF.

The chain employs TRBV6-1 and TRBJ2-3, with no clear D. Trimming pared 2 bases from V and 0 bases from J, leaving 12 bases between. The CDR3 runs to 16 residues. The germline V gene has CDR1 MNHNS and CDR2 SASEGT. CDR3 DNA sequence: TGTGCCAGCAGTGAAAAGTCAGCAGGAAGCACAGATACGCAGTATTTT. This codes for CASSEKSAGSTDTQYF.

The chain recombines TRBV7-9 with TRBJ2-1; no clear D. The V end was cut by 1 base, the J end by 4 bases, with 11 bases between. This CDR3 has 15 residues. Germline V gene sequence: CDR1 SEHNR, CDR2 FQNEAQ (reference sequence). This CDR3 is CASSLVQTGYNEQFF. For the CDR3, the DNA is TGTGCCAGCAGCTTAGTGCAAACCGGTTACAATGAGCAGTTCTTC.

CDR3: CASSGDRVEVGDEKLFF. The CDR3 nucleotides are TGCGCCAGCAGCGGGGACAGGGTTGAAGTTGGCGATGAAAAACTGTTTTTT. J is TRBJ1-4 and V is TRBV5-1, with 9 nucleotides matching TRBD1. The germline gives CDR1 SGHRS, CDR2 YFSETQ. J gave up 6 bases and V 4 bases, and 13 bases lay outside the gene matches. This CDR3 contains 17 residues.

V and J are TRBV12-5 and TRBJ2-1; D is unclear. Germline-derived CDR1 and CDR2 are LGHNT and FRNRAP. V gave up 4 bases and J gave up 6 bases, with 16 bases separating them. The CDR3 spans 15 residues. The CDR3 protein is CASGSPRSDPNEQFF. The CDR3, as DNA: TGTGCTAGTGGTTCCCCGAGGTCGGATCCCAATGAGCAGTTCTTC.

The V call is TRBV10-2, the J call TRBJ2-2; 8 bases are a match to TRBD1. The germline gives CDR1 WSHSY, CDR2 SAAADI. This CDR3 region has 13 residues. V lost 8 bases and J lost 7; bases outside the gene matches: 6. CDR3 in DNA: TGCGCCAGCGGCGGACAGGGTGGCGGGGAGCTGTTTTTT. Its translation is CASGGQGGGELFF.

This clone was picked up a small number of times. The chain couples TRBV28 to TRBJ2-7; a weak D match, TRBD1 (5 bases). The CDR3 totals 15 residues. The V end was cut by 5 bases, the J end by 6 bases, with 20 bases between. The germline gives CDR1 MDHEN, CDR2 SYDVKM. The CDR3 loop is CASSLPGAWASEQYF. As DNA, the CDR3 is TGTGCCAGCAGTCTCCCTGGGGCATGGGCCAGCGAGCAGTACTTC. The variable domain in full, with the rest retrieved from reference TRBV28 and TRBJ2-7, is DVKVTQSSRYLVKRTGEKVFLECVQDMDHENMFWYRQDPGLGLRLIYFSYDVKMKEKGDIPEGYSVSREKKERFSLILESASTNQTSMYLCASSLPGAWASEQYFGPGTRLTVT.